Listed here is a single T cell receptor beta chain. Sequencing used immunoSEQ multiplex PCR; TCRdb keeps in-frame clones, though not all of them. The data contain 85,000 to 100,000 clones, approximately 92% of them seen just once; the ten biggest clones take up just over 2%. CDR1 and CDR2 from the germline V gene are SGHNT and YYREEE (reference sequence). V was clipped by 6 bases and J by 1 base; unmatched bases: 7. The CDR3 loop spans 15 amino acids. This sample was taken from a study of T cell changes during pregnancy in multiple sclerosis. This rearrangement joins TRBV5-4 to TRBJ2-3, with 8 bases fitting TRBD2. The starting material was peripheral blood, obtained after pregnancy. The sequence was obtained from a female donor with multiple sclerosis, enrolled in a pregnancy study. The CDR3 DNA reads TGTGCCAGCAACACCGGGACTAGAGGCACAGATACGCAGTATTTT. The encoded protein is CASNTGTRGTDTQYF. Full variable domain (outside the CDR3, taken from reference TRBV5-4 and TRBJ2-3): ETGVTQSPTHLIKTRGQQVTLRCSSQSGHNTVSWYQQALGQGPQFIFQYYREEENGRGNFPPRFSGLQFPNYSSELNVNALELDDSALYLCASNTGTRGTDTQYFGPGTRLTVL.